The following is a TCR beta chain sequence with its context. The antigen remains unidentified. This record belongs to a study of Tregs in tolerant kidney transplant recipients. Germline-derived CDR1 and CDR2 are MNHEY and SMNVEV (reference sequence). J lost 7 bases, V lost 5 bases, and 8 bases had no gene match. This CDR3 comprises 15 residues. Mixed chimerism was transient after nonmyeloablative marrow transplants from related graft donors. The study, taken as a whole, reports: Nucleotide sequences could not be compared across some patients' samples due to primer changes.

Sequencing used immunoSEQ multiplex PCR; TCRdb keeps in-frame clones, though not all of them. The sample consists of tens of thousands of clones, about 91% of them appearing once. The gene calls are TRBV27 and TRBJ2-4, with 10 bases matching TRBD1. The sample in question was CD4+ T cells from blood (PBMCs), obtained 24 months after the transplant. This sequence originates from a human patient who received a combined kidney and bone marrow transplant. Some T cells may originate from the graft donor. CDR3 sequence (DNA): TGTGCCAGCAGTCCGTGGGACAGGGGTATGAACATTCAGTACTTC. It specifies CASSPWDRGMNIQYF.